This T cell receptor (beta chain) is drawn from a study of OX40 agonist ivuxolimab in advanced cancers. TCRdb's table, derived via immunoSEQ multiplex PCR, lists solely in-frame clones and lacks some. The data hold over 20,000 clones, with around four fifths observed a single time. The specimen comprised CD4+ or CD8+ T cells sorted from blood, sampled in a trial of the OX40 agonist ivuxolimab. The receptor was derived from an adult with an advanced solid tumor such as melanoma, head and neck, liver or kidney cancer.

The CDR3 is CASTTGGLYGYTF. CDR3 DNA sequence: TGTGCCAGCACGACAGGGGGCCTCTATGGCTACACCTTC. This chain uses TRBV9 with TRBJ1-2, with TRBD1 identical over 10 bases. V lost 6 bases and J lost 4; bases outside the gene matches: 3. Germline lookup yields CDR1 SGDLS and CDR2 YYNGEE. This CDR3 comprises 13 residues.